This T cell receptor (beta chain) comes out of a study of T-cell reconstitution after alpha-beta-depleted transplantation in children. TCRbeta library preparation incorporated unique molecular identifiers. TCRdb reprocessed the PCR reads with MiXCR, giving one entry per CDR3 protein. The sample lists about 160,000 distinct CDR3 sequences, around 10% occurring once. Study conclusions and caveats: It was newly produced T cells that mostly accounted for T-cell counts and diversity one year after transplant.

This clonotype was recorded at least ten times. The antigen remains undetermined. CDR3 length equals 16 residues. The junction had 7 bases not matched to a gene; V was cut back by 1 base and J by 5 bases. Per germline, CDR1 MNHEY and CDR2 SVGAGI. V and J are TRBV6-5 and TRBJ2-1; 8 bases align to TRBD1. The clonotype was recovered from a boy aged 2 to 9 with acute myeloid leukemia, due to receive a stem cell transplant. This specimen was PBMCs, taken before TCRalphabeta/CD19-depleted stem cell transplant. CDR3 in amino acids: CASSYYTGQDHNEQFF. The CDR3 DNA reads TGTGCCAGCAGTTACTATACGGGACAGGACCACAATGAGCAGTTCTTC.